Shown below are 18 T cell receptor beta chains from a single sample sequenced in a study of blood T cell repertoires in COVID-19. Measured with immunoSEQ multiplex PCR; TCRdb has only the in-frame clones, and not every one. The table lists about 300,000 clones, 85% to 90% of them singletons. Sequenced sample: peripheral blood. These receptor sequences come from a woman aged 45-59 years with COVID-19, enrolled during active disease.

A note on this clone: Mismatch with germline at one junction end may stem from a read error. Additional DNA sequences in this sample encode the identical CDR3. The chain uses TRBV29-1 and TRBJ2-7; 15 bases agree with TRBD2. Per germline, CDR1 SQVTM and CDR2 ANQGSEA. This CDR3 contains 16 residues. CDR3 DNA sequence: TGCAGCGTTGAGGGACTAGCGGGAGGACTGACATACGAACAGTACTTC. This sequence encodes CSVEGLAGGLTYEQYF.

This chain connects TRBV6-5 to TRBJ2-3, with 13 bases matching TRBD2. Germline assignment: CDR1 MNHEY and CDR2 SVGAGI. J gave up 1 base and V 9 bases, and 4 bases lay outside the gene matches. The CDR3 runs to 15 residues. The CDR3 DNA reads TGTGCCAGTGGACTAGCGGGAGTGGGCACAGATACGCAGTATTTT. It codes for CASGLAGVGTDTQYF.

The chain employs TRBV6-5 and TRBJ2-3; tentative D call: TRBD2 (5 bases). The ends were cut back, 6 bases at V and 6 bases at J, with 16 bases in the middle. The germline gives CDR1 MNHEY, CDR2 SVGAGI. The CDR3 spans 14 residues. The DNA for the CDR3 is TGTGCCAGCAGGGGTGGGAGTTCTATCGATACGCAGTATTTT. Residues: CASRGGSSIDTQYF.

The chain uses TRBV7-9 and TRBJ1-4; D is possibly TRBD1 (6 bases). The CDR3 is 14 amino acids. Trimming removed 5 bases from V and 5 bases from J, with 12 bases in between. The germline gives CDR1 SEHNR, CDR2 FQNEAQ (reference sequence). The CDR3 reads CASSISGTNEKLFF. The DNA for the CDR3 is TGTGCCAGCAGCATCTCCGGGACAAATGAAAAACTGTTTTTT.

The chain links TRBV29-1 to TRBJ2-3, with D unresolved. Germline V lookup: CDR1 SQVTM, CDR2 ANQGSEA. V lost 3 bases and J 3 bases, leaving 10 bases between the germline ends. The CDR3 is made up of 13 amino acids. The CDR3 reads CSVDLDWTDTQYF. The CDR3 region has the DNA TGCAGCGTTGATCTTGACTGGACAGATACGCAGTATTTT.

The chain carries TRBV6-5 and TRBJ2-5, with TRBD1 matching over 9 bases. V lost 5 bases, J lost 4 bases, and 5 bases stayed unmatched. Germline lookup yields CDR1 MNHEY and CDR2 SVGAGI. This CDR3 has 14 residues. The CDR3 is CASSRNRGRETQYF. Written as DNA, the CDR3 is TGTGCCAGCAGTAGAAACAGGGGGCGAGAGACCCAGTACTTC.

The V and J genes are TRBV5-6 and TRBJ2-7, with a possible D match to TRBD1 (5 bases). V was shortened by 2 bases and J by 3 bases, with 6 bases between the two germline ends. The CDR3 sequence is 12 residues long. Germline lookup yields CDR1 SGHDT and CDR2 YYEEEE. CDR3 protein: CASSFRGYEQYF. The CDR3 nucleotides read TGTGCCAGCAGCTTTAGGGGCTACGAGCAGTACTTC.

The chain couples TRBV7-8 to TRBJ2-7, with TRBD1 matching over 7 bases. The V and J ends lost 1 base and 2 bases, in that order; junction bases with no gene match: 2. Germline assignment: CDR1 SGHVS and CDR2 FQNEAQ. The CDR3 runs to 14 residues. CDR3 region: CASSLDGTAYEQYF. CDR3 in DNA: TGTGCCAGCAGCTTAGACGGGACAGCCTACGAGCAGTACTTC.

The CDR3 region is CASTSRGFGANVLTF. The CDR3 DNA reads as TGTGCCAGCACGAGCAGGGGCTTTGGGGCCAACGTCCTGACTTTC. This chain connects TRBV5-8 to TRBJ2-6; a possible D gene is TRBD1 (6 bases). V was cut by 6 bases and J by 3 bases, with 13 bases left in between. The CDR3 consists of 15 residues. The V gene's germline CDR1 is SGHTS and CDR2 YDEGEE.

The chain has TRBV6-6 and TRBJ1-3, with 7 bases lining up with TRBD1. From germline, CDR1 is MNHNY and CDR2 SVGAGI (reference sequence). V dropped 2 bases and J dropped 5; count of bases not matched to a gene: 9. This CDR3 comprises 16 residues. The CDR3 DNA reads as TGTGCCAGCAGTTACGGATACAGGGGAAAAAGAAACACCATATATTTT. This codes for CASSYGYRGKRNTIYF.

The DNA of the CDR3 is TGCGCCAGCAGCTTGGGGCAGGGGGCTATCTATGGCTACACCTTC. Translating gives CASSLGQGAIYGYTF. V and J are TRBV5-1 and TRBJ1-2; 8 nucleotides align to TRBD1. Germline-derived CDR1 and CDR2 are SGHRS and YFSETQ. V shed 0 bases, J shed 4 bases, and the junction held 5 bases outside the gene matches. The CDR3 consists of 15 residues. The full variable domain, rest sourced from reference TRBV5-1 and TRBJ1-2, is KAGVTQTPRYLIKTRGQQVTLSCSPISGHRSVSWYQQTPGQGLQFLFEYFSETQRNKGNFPGRFSGRQFSNSRSEMNVSTLELGDSALYLCASSLGQGAIYGYTFGSGTRLTVV.

This chain links TRBV6-6 with TRBJ1-2; 9 bases fit TRBD1. The germline CDR1 and CDR2 sequences are MNHNY and SVGAGI (reference sequence). V shed 4 bases and J 0 bases; nucleotides not matched to a gene: 6. This CDR3 is 16 amino acids long. The CDR3 DNA reads as TGTGCCAGCAGTTCCAGAGGGACAGGGTCTAACTATGGCTACACCTTC. It codes for CASSSRGTGSNYGYTF.

The chain couples TRBV5-1 to TRBJ2-3; D is perhaps TRBD2 (5 bases). The CDR3 runs 14 residues. Germline V gene sequence: CDR1 SGHRS, CDR2 YFSETQ. V dropped 1 base and J dropped 2 bases, with 8 bases sitting between them. The CDR3 protein is CASSLFGNTDTQYF. Written as DNA, the CDR3 is TGCGCCAGCAGCTTGTTCGGGAACACAGATACGCAGTATTTT.

V usage is TRBV7-9 and J usage is TRBJ1-4; D is unresolved. Per germline, CDR1 SEHNR and CDR2 FQNEAQ (reference sequence). V was clipped by 5 bases and J by 7 bases, with 14 bases between them. The CDR3 contains 14 residues. The CDR3 region has the DNA TGTGCCAGCAGCCTTGAGGGTATGGTTGAAAAACTGTTTTTT. Encoded protein: CASSLEGMVEKLFF. Together with reference TRBV7-9 and TRBJ1-4, the CDR3 gives the full variable domain: DTGVSQNPRHKITKRGQNVTFRCDPISEHNRLYWYRQTLGQGPEFLTYFQNEAQLEKSRLLSDRFSAERPKGSFSTLEIQRTEQGDSAMYLCASSLEGMVEKLFFGSGTQLSVL.

Comment on this clone: One end of the junction is discordant with germline, which a read error may explain. The V call is TRBV7-7, the J call TRBJ2-5; a possible D gene is TRBD1 (6 bases). The V gene's germline CDR1 is SSHAT and CDR2 FNYEAQ (reference sequence). This CDR3 is 14 amino acids long. The CDR3 sequence: CASSLSGDSKTQYF. Written as DNA, the CDR3 is TGTGCTAGCAGCTTGTCAGGGGATAGCAAGACCCAGTACTTC.

The chain joins TRBV24-1 to TRBJ2-7; 9 bases map to TRBD1. This CDR3 is built from 14 residues. Trimming removed 5 bases from V and 6 bases from J; junction bases left unmatched: 7. In germline, CDR1 is KGHDR, CDR2 SFDVKD. The CDR3 sequence: CATSGGDRDFEQYF. The CDR3 nucleotides read TGTGCCACCAGTGGAGGGGACAGGGATTTCGAGCAGTACTTC.

The chain employs TRBV14 and TRBJ2-2; no clear D. The CDR3 is 13 residues long. Looked up from germline, CDR1 is SGHDN and CDR2 is FVKESK. V lost 4 bases, J lost 8 bases, and 11 bases lay in between. The CDR3 spells CASSLHPTGELFF. The CDR3 DNA reads as TGTGCCAGCAGCCTACACCCCACGGGGGAGCTGTTTTTT.

The rearrangement joins TRBV14 to TRBJ1-2, with 7 bases fitting TRBD1. After removal of 0 bases from V and 8 bases from J, the junction contained 12 bases not matched to a gene. Germline V gene sequence: CDR1 SGHDN, CDR2 FVKESK. The length of the CDR3 is 16 residues. CDR3 amino acids: CASSQDSIGTARGYTF. CDR3 nucleotide sequence: TGTGCCAGCAGCCAAGATAGTATAGGGACAGCCCGAGGCTACACCTTC.